This paragraph reports one T cell receptor beta chain. Its antigen target is currently unknown. Base quality data are lacking; no much larger clone is found one base away. This entry belongs to a study of blood T cell repertoires in COVID-19 (TCRdb year 2020). In the study overall: Collaborator samples came from the United States, Italy and Spain and covered acute and convalescent phases of COVID-19. The repertoires were released in a freely available public database meant as a resource for research on the immune response to SARS-CoV-2. Where available, HLA class I and class II types were obtained from metadata supplied by the sample provider rather than from assay-based typing. The samples were drawn from two sources: the first 160 participants of the ongoing ImmuneRACE study, and about 1,300 subjects contributed by 6 global collaborators. The material from the prospective study consisted of cDNA or gDNA derived from T cells, B-cell-depleted T cells, or PBMCs. Subjects who had been exposed to COVID-19, were actively infected with it, or had recovered from it provided the deeply sampled blood TCRbeta repertoires that made up the dataset. Nearly every sample came with metadata listing a de-identified subject ID, COVID-19 status, age in years and sex.

Results and caveats for the whole study, not just this receptor: The amount of clinical and demographic metadata varied by source and participant and was provided uncurated.

One collaborating source in Seattle enrolled patients while the patients were actively infected and followed the patients over time throughout the course of disease. The collaborating institutions used their own protocols to collect whole blood in K2EDTA tubes. For TCRbeta analysis, collaborators shipped samples as frozen whole blood, isolated PBMCs, or DNA extracted from either of those sample types. TCRbeta CDR3 regions were amplified from genomic DNA using the immunoSEQ Assay, a bias-controlled multiplex PCR. In the original analysis: The number of nucleated cells in each sample was estimated from the amplification of reference gene primers within the assay. To quantify the absolute abundance of each unique TCRbeta CDR3 rearrangement, sequence reads were collapsed and filtered. Productive Simpson clonality was computed per sample as the square root of Simpson's diversity index over productive rearrangements. Not all clones reach the TCRdb copy of this immuneACCESS table, which keeps in-frame sequences only. Checked studies attribute under half of the gap to unresolved V genes and leave the rest unexplained. For V, J and clone size, that table is used; D and trimming come from the DNA. The sample records about 250,000 clones, approximately 83% of which are singletons. The ten largest clones represent 15% to 17% of the sample.

The origin of this receptor is a person aged 65 to 79 with COVID-19, enrolled during active disease. The material sequenced was peripheral blood.

The DNA sequence reads TGCAGTGCTAGTGAGTTCAGTGACTATGGCTACACCTTC. The resulting protein is CSASEFSDYGYTF. In this chain, TRBV20-1 is recombined with TRBJ1-2; no D gene can be assigned with confidence. The CDR3 numbers 13 residues from cysteine through phenylalanine. The CDR3 DNA has 39 bases and is translated from base 1. At the junction V is shortened by 3 bases and J by 3 bases, with 11 bases in between. Sequences DFQATT (CDR1) and SNEGSKA (CDR2) are obtained from the germline V gene (reference sequence).